This T cell receptor (beta chain) was sequenced in a study of T cell responses to AZD1222 COVID-19 vaccine. This clone has a single count. Its antigen remains unidentified. Libraries were prepared by immunoSEQ multiplex PCR; TCRdb keeps only in-frame clonotypes and omits some of them. The repertoire includes over 50,000 clones, approximately 85% of them detected once, and 26% sits in the top ten. Germline lookup yields CDR1 SGHDT and CDR2 YYEEEE. Deletions cut 6 bases from V and 4 bases from J, with 12 bases between. This CDR3 is built from 13 residues. Second-dose timings of about 4 or about 12 weeks were pooled. General observations from the study: After the peak T cell response, and only then, were repertoires sampled. Seropositive status at baseline applied to only six AZD1222 recipients. White British people made up most donors, females outnumbered males, and clonal diversity was possibly underestimated.

The sequencing used peripheral blood, collected 28 days after the second AZD1222 dose. This TCR was sampled from an adult who received the AZD1222 COVID-19 vaccine. V is TRBV5-6 and J is TRBJ2-3, with D perhaps matching TRBD2 (5 bases). Here the CDR3 reads CASTTVSADTQYF. DNA for the CDR3: TGTGCCAGCACTACCGTTAGCGCAGATACGCAGTATTTT.